Below are 14 T cell receptor beta chains sequenced from a single sample in a study of siplizumab effects on memory and regulatory T cells. Sequenced by immunoSEQ multiplex PCR; TCRdb stores in-frame clones only, minus some. The sample holds fewer than 130,000 clones, roughly 92% seen once. Sequencing used CD4+ T cells sorted from blood. The receptors were sampled from a human donor in good health.

The CDR3 loop reads CASSLRTGHGSGYTF. CDR3 DNA sequence: TGTGCCAGCAGCTTAAGGACAGGGCATGGTAGCGGCTACACCTTC. V is TRBV5-6 and J is TRBJ1-2, with 8 bases fitting TRBD1. The germline gives CDR1 SGHDT, CDR2 YYEEEE. This CDR3 spans 15 amino acids. Trimming removed 2 bases from V and 8 bases from J; junction bases left unmatched: 11.

J is TRBJ2-7 and V is TRBV5-6; 8 nucleotides align to TRBD2. Trimming took 6 bases from V and 4 from J; bases not matched to a gene: 12. Germline V gives CDR1 SGHDT, CDR2 YYEEEE. The CDR3 runs to 15 residues. In DNA form, the CDR3 reads TGTGCCAGCACCCGACCGGGGGGGCTGGGGTACGAGCAGTACTTC. Residues: CASTRPGGLGYEQYF.

The rearrangement joins TRBV6-1 to TRBJ2-1; 10 bases fit TRBD2. Germline CDR1 MNHNS, CDR2 SASEGT. The trim removed 4 bases at V and 4 bases at J, leaving 10 bases unmatched. The CDR3 extends over 17 amino acids. CDR3 protein: CASSGLVTSGNYNEQFF. As DNA, the CDR3 is TGTGCCAGCAGTGGCCTAGTTACTAGCGGGAATTACAATGAGCAGTTCTTC.

The chain is built from TRBV7-9 and TRBJ1-1, with TRBD1 as a possible D gene (6 bases). Trimming left V 3 bases short and J 1 base short, with 12 bases between. Germline V lookup: CDR1 SEHNR, CDR2 FQNEAQ (reference sequence). This CDR3 has 15 residues. CDR3 region: CASSLPGQANTEAFF. The CDR3 bases are TGTGCCAGCAGCTTGCCGGGACAAGCGAACACTGAAGCTTTCTTT. Looking up the rest from reference TRBV7-9 and TRBJ1-1 gives the full variable domain: DTGVSQNPRHKITKRGQNVTFRCDPISEHNRLYWYRQTLGQGPEFLTYFQNEAQLEKSRLLSDRFSAERPKGSFSTLEIQRTEQGDSAMYLCASSLPGQANTEAFFGQGTRLTVV.

CDR3 nucleotide sequence: TGTGCCAGCAGCTTCGGAGGAGGGAACACCGGGGAGCTGTTTTTT. It codes for CASSFGGGNTGELFF. The chain is built from TRBV5-6 and TRBJ2-2; maybe TRBD2 (5 bases). This CDR3 spans 15 amino acids. CDR1 is SGHDT and CDR2 is YYEEEE in the germline V gene. V lost 2 bases to trimming and J lost 1 base, with 9 bases between them.

J is TRBJ2-2 and V is TRBV7-9, with TRBD2 as a possible D gene (6 bases). The CDR3 has 17 amino acids. Trimming removed 5 bases at V and 4 bases at J, with 20 bases between. Germline V gene data show CDR1 as SEHNR and CDR2 as FQNEAQ (reference sequence). The DNA of the CDR3 is TGTGCCAGCAGCCCCTCGTTCGCGGGACGGAGCACCGGGGAGCTGTTTTTT. Translation gives CASSPSFAGRSTGELFF. Looking up the rest from reference TRBV7-9 and TRBJ2-2 gives the full variable domain: DTGVSQNPRHKITKRGQNVTFRCDPISEHNRLYWYRQTLGQGPEFLTYFQNEAQLEKSRLLSDRFSAERPKGSFSTLEIQRTEQGDSAMYLCASSPSFAGRSTGELFFGEGSRLTVL.

This chain connects TRBV12-5 to TRBJ2-7, with D perhaps matching TRBD1 (5 bases). The ends were cut back, 4 bases at V and 2 bases at J, with 12 bases in the middle. The length of the CDR3 is 14 residues. In germline, CDR1 is LGHNT, CDR2 FRNRAP. CDR3 bases: TGTGCTAGTGGTTACCTTACAGGCCCCTACGAGCAGTACTTC. Its translation: CASGYLTGPYEQYF.

The chain carries TRBV29-1 and TRBJ2-7, with a possible D match to TRBD1 (6 bases). Trimming left V 1 base short and J 2 bases short, with 18 bases between. The CDR3 runs 16 residues. Looked up from germline, CDR1 is SQVTM and CDR2 is ANQGSEA. CDR3 DNA sequence: TGCAGCGTTGAAGTAGGGGGACGAAGAACGGCCTACGAGCAGTACTTC. Its protein is CSVEVGGRRTAYEQYF.

The chain joins TRBV7-9 to TRBJ1-3; D ambiguous. The CDR3 is 14 residues long. Looked up from germline, CDR1 is SEHNR and CDR2 is FQNEAQ (reference sequence). V was cut by 3 bases and J by 4 bases, with 10 bases left in between. Written as DNA, the CDR3 is TGTGCCAGCAGCTTCTTTTTAGGGGGAAACACCATATATTTT. This codes for CASSFFLGGNTIYF.

The chain employs TRBV7-2 and TRBJ2-3; 7 bases align to TRBD2. Trimming took 3 bases from V and 6 from J; bases not matched to a gene: 3. The CDR3 runs to 13 residues. CDR1 is SGHTA and CDR2 is FQGNSA in the germline V gene. The DNA for the CDR3 is TGTGCCAGCAGCTTTACCGGGGGGGATACGCAGTATTTT. It codes for CASSFTGGDTQYF.

The chain carries TRBV7-9 and TRBJ2-2, with a possible D match to TRBD2 (5 bases). V was shortened by 7 bases and J by 6 bases, with 24 bases between the two germline ends. Germline V CDR1 and CDR2: SEHNR, FQNEAQ (reference sequence). This CDR3 is 17 amino acids long. The CDR3 is CASNRDGRVVGAGELFF. CDR3 coding DNA: TGTGCCAGCAACCGAGACGGGCGGGTCGTTGGGGCCGGGGAGCTGTTTTTT.

The V gene is TRBV30, the J gene TRBJ1-5, with D possibly TRBD1 on 5 matching bases. Per the germline V gene, CDR1 is GTSNPN and CDR2 is SVGIG (reference sequence). Trimming cost V 3 bases and J 1 base, with 13 bases left between them. The CDR3 has 15 amino acids. The CDR3 coding sequence is TGTGCCTGGAGCCACCCCCCAGGGAGCAATCAGCCCCAGCATTTT. Translated: CAWSHPPGSNQPQHF.

This chain links TRBV27 with TRBJ2-7; 11 nucleotides match TRBD2. Unmatched junction bases numbered 9, after V lost 3 bases and J lost 2 bases. This CDR3 contains 17 residues. Germline V gene lookup returns CDR1 MNHEY and CDR2 SMNVEV (reference sequence). CDR3: CASSFSGRAGRTYEQYF. The CDR3 DNA reads TGTGCCAGCAGTTTTAGCGGGAGGGCCGGGCGAACCTACGAGCAGTACTTC.

This chain joins TRBV18 and TRBJ2-5; D not certain. The CDR3 runs 14 residues. CDR1 KGHSH and CDR2 LQKENI come from the germline V gene. V lost 3 bases to trimming and J lost 5 bases, with 13 bases between them. Here the CDR3 reads CASSPMARRETQYF. In DNA form, the CDR3 reads TGTGCCAGCTCACCGATGGCAAGACGGGAGACCCAGTACTTC.